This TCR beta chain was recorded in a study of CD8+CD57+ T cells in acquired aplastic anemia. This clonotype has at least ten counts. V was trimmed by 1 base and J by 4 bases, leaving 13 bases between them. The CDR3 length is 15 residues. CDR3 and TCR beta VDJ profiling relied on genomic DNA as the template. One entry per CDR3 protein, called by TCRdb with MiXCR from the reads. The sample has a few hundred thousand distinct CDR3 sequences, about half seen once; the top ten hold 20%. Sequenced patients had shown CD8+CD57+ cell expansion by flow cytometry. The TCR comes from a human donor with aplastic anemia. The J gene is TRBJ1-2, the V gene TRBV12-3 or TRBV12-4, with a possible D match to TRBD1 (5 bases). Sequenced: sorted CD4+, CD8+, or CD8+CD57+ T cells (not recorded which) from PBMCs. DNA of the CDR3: TGTGCCAGCAGTTTAGTTCAGGGTGGAGGCTATGGCTACACCTTC. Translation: CASSLVQGGGYGYTF.